These 21 T cell receptor beta chains came from one sample sequenced in a study of tumor and adjacent non-tumor tissue in lung cancer. The template was RNA from unsorted bulk tissue. Distant lung tissue was collected more than 3 cm away from the tumor edge. A modified ARM-PCR protocol with three rounds of nested PCR amplified TCRbeta. Each CDR3 protein is one row after TCRdb ran MiXCR on the multiplex PCR reads. The table shows around 76,000 distinct CDR3 sequences, with less than 85% occurring only once. Specimen: distant non-tumor lung tissue. The receptors here all came from an older man with non-small cell lung cancer.

Details on this clonotype: As the CDR3 is not closed by the conserved phenylalanine or tryptophan, this likely results from a read error. The CDR3 DNA sequence: TGTGCCAGCAGCCCCGAGTCGGGATCTGGGGCCAACGTCCTGACTTTG. Translation gives CASSPESGSGANVLTL. The rearrangement uses TRBV4-2 and TRBJ2-6; perhaps TRBD2 as D (5 bases). The CDR3 is 16 residues long. Trimming shortened V by 4 bases and J by 1 base, and 11 bases separated the two germline ends. The germline CDR1 and CDR2 sequences are LGHNA and YNFKEQ.

The V gene is TRBV11-1, the J gene TRBJ1-2; 8 positions match TRBD1. Germline V gene sequence: CDR1 SGHAT, CDR2 FQDESV (reference sequence). There are 16 residues in the CDR3. With V trimmed by 9 bases and J by 5 bases, 17 bases remained unmatched. CDR3 nucleotide sequence: TGTGCCAGTATCGATGGACAGGGACAAACCTCTTATGGCTACACCTTC. Amino acids: CASIDGQGQTSYGYTF.

Concerning this clonotype: The junction and the germline gene differ at one end; a read error may be behind it. The chain employs TRBV11-2 and TRBJ1-6, with D possibly TRBD1 on 5 matching bases. The CDR3 has 18 residues. The V gene's germline CDR1 is SGHAT and CDR2 FQNNGV. The CDR3 region is CASSARAAGSSYNSPLHF. CDR3 bases: TGTGCCAGCAGCGCCAGGGCCGCGGGTTCGTCCTATAATTCACCACTCCACTTT.

This chain links TRBV28 with TRBJ1-2; D is possibly TRBD1 (6 bases). The germline V gene has CDR1 MDHEN and CDR2 SYDVKM. The CDR3 has 14 amino acids. The V end lost 6 bases, the J end lost 0 bases, and 11 bases lay between the germline ends. The CDR3 reads CASRATGANYGYTF. The DNA of the CDR3 is TGTGCCAGCAGAGCGACAGGAGCTAACTATGGCTACACCTTC.

As for this clonotype: The conserved phenylalanine or tryptophan normally closing the CDR3 is absent here, so this likely arose from a read error. The DNA is left out, because the CDR3 cannot be placed on it with certainty; the CDR3 is given as TCRdb lists it. The chain links TRBV19 to TRBJ1-5; the table's TRBD1 call for D was not verified on the DNA. 14 amino acids form the CDR3, both terminal residues included. Germline CDR1 is LNHDA and CDR2 is SQIVND (reference sequence). The CDR3 sequence: CASSDTGIGQPHHI.

This clonotype was picked up a small number of times. Because the CDR3 is missing its conserved closing phenylalanine or tryptophan, this is likely a read error. The CDR3 spells CASSLVGAGIAGELFC. The CDR3 nucleotides are TGTGCCAGCAGCTTAGTGGGTGCAGGGATTGCCGGGGAGCTGTTTTGT. V gene TRBV11-2 combines with J gene TRBJ2-2; D possibly corresponds to TRBD1 (5 bases). CDR1 and CDR2 from the germline V gene are SGHAT and FQNNGV. The V and J ends lost 1 base and 6 bases respectively, with 15 bases between them. The CDR3 is 16 residues long.

Comments on this clonotype: Just one base apart from a much larger clone, this may be a read error. This chain uses TRBV12-3 or TRBV12-4 with TRBJ2-7; 12 positions agree with TRBD2. After removal of 5 bases from V and 5 bases from J, the junction contained 7 bases not matched to a gene. This CDR3 spans 15 amino acids. CDR3: CASSLTSGRRDEQYF. CDR3 DNA: TGTGCCAGCAGTCTGACTAGCGGGAGAAGGGACGAGCAGTACTTC.

This clonotype was observed a handful of times. Possible read error: a much larger clone is one base away. The chain recombines TRBV20-1 with TRBJ1-1, with D possibly TRBD1 on 5 matching bases. The CDR3 has 15 amino acids. Germline CDR1 DFQATT, CDR2 SNEGSKA (reference sequence). The CDR3 DNA reads as TGCAGTGCTGATGACCGTACCCAGCCTGGGACTGATGCTTTCTTT. Translation gives CSADDRTQPGTDAFF.

This clonotype was seen a few times. This sequence may be a read error, since a much larger clone differs from it by one base. The rearrangement uses TRBV5-4 and TRBJ2-2; TRBD2 is a possible D gene (5 bases). The CDR3 sequence is 12 residues long. The germline V gene encodes CDR1 SGHNT and CDR2 YYREEE (reference sequence). CDR3 sequence (DNA): TGTGCAAGCAGCTCAGAAACCGGGGAGCTGGTTTTT. Translating gives CASSSETGELVF. The whole variable domain, remainder taken from reference TRBV5-4 and TRBJ2-2, is ETGVTQSPTHLIKTRGQQVTLRCSSQSGHNTVSWYQQALGQGPQFIFQYYREEENGRGNFPPRFSGLQFPNYSSELNVNALELDDSALYLCASSSETGELVFGEGSRLTVL.

This clonotype has a count of ten or more. The gene calls are TRBV6-5 and TRBJ1-2, with D possibly being TRBD1 (6 bases). Looked up from germline, CDR1 is MNHEY and CDR2 is SVGAGI. This CDR3 has 15 amino acids. V lost 5 bases and J 6 bases, leaving 19 bases between the germline ends. CDR3 amino acids: CASSTSFTGLDGYTF. The DNA of the CDR3 is TGTGCCAGCAGTACTTCCTTCACAGGGCTAGATGGCTACACCTTC.

Remarks on this clonotype: A read error may produce the germline difference seen at one junction end. The chain joins TRBV5-1 to TRBJ2-2; maybe TRBD2 (5 bases). This CDR3 is built from 13 residues. Germline CDR1 reads SGHRS; CDR2 reads YFSETQ. The CDR3 here is CASNLVTTGELFF. CDR3 sequence (DNA): TGCGCCAGCAACTTGGTAACCACCGGGGAGCTGTTTTTC.

With respect to this clonotype: A junction boundary mismatches the germline segment, possibly from a read error. The chain recombines TRBV29-1 with TRBJ1-6; 10 nucleotides line up with TRBD1. This CDR3 region has 13 residues. Germline V gives CDR1 SQVTM, CDR2 ANQGSEA. CDR3 sequence: CRGGTGVNSPLHF. CDR3 sequence (DNA): TGTAGAGGCGGGACAGGGGTTAATTCACCCCTCCACTTT.

V usage is TRBV5-5 and J usage is TRBJ2-3; 9 bases are a match to TRBD2. The ends lost 4 bases at V and 8 bases at J; junction bases unmatched: 11. Germline CDR1 reads SGHKS; CDR2 reads YYEKEE (reference sequence). The CDR3 spans 15 residues. DNA for the CDR3: TGTGCCAGCAGCCTGGGACTAGCCCTCCTTGGTACGCAGTATTTT. Its protein is CASSLGLALLGTQYF. The full variable domain, with the rest looked up from reference TRBV5-5 and TRBJ2-3, is DAGVTQSPTHLIKTRGQQVTLRCSPISGHKSVSWYQQVLGQGPQFIFQYYEKEERGRGNFPDRFSARQFPNYSSELNVNALLLGDSALYLCASSLGLALLGTQYFGPGTRLTVL.

As for this clonotype: Sequence at one end of the junction differs from germline and may be a read error. The CDR3 loop is CRVEGVPYRDYSEQFF. The DNA for the CDR3 is TGCAGGGTTGAGGGGGTCCCCTATCGGGACTACAGTGAGCAGTTCTTC. The chain is built from TRBV29-1 and TRBJ2-1; TRBD2 is a possible D gene (7 bases). Germline values: CDR1 SQVTM, CDR2 ANQGSEA. The CDR3 is made up of 16 amino acids.

On this clonotype: A junction boundary mismatches the germline segment, possibly from a read error. The rearrangement uses TRBV11-3 and TRBJ2-1; 7 bases agree with TRBD1. The CDR3 has 16 amino acids. The germline gives CDR1 SGHNT, CDR2 YENEEA. CDR3 protein: CASSIILGTEHNEQSF. CDR3 in DNA: TGTGCCAGCAGTATCATACTAGGGACAGAACACAATGAGCAGTCCTTC. The entire variable domain, with the rest obtained from reference TRBV11-3 and TRBJ2-1, is as follows: EAGVVQSPRYKIIEKKQPVAFWCNPISGHNTLYWYLQNLGQGPELLIRYENEEAVDDSQLPKDRFSAERLKGVDSTLKIQPAELGDSAVYLCASSIILGTEHNEQSFGPGTRLTVL.

The chain joins TRBV5-1 to TRBJ1-1, with D unresolved. V was trimmed by 0 bases and J by 1 base, leaving 7 bases between them. The CDR3 extends over 14 amino acids. CDR1 and CDR2 (germline): SGHRS, YFSETQ. The CDR3 here is CASSLGGKNTEAFF. Here the CDR3 DNA reads TGCGCCAGCAGCTTGGGAGGCAAGAACACTGAAGCTTTCTTT.

With respect to this clonotype: A read error is possible here, since a much larger clone lies one base away. This chain uses TRBV14 with TRBJ2-7; 7 bases are shared with TRBD1. Trimming cost V 2 bases and J 3 bases; bases outside gene matches: 10. The V gene's germline CDR1 is SGHDN and CDR2 FVKESK. This CDR3 is 16 amino acids long. This CDR3 is CASSQFRQGGVYEQYF. As DNA, the CDR3 is TGTGCCAGCAGCCAATTTAGACAGGGTGGTGTCTACGAGCAGTACTTC.

V and J are TRBV20-1 and TRBJ2-7, with 7 positions matching TRBD2. Germline-derived CDR1 and CDR2 are DFQATT and SNEGSKA (reference sequence). The CDR3 extends over 15 amino acids. The CDR3 region has the DNA TGCAATGTTAGAGAAGGACTAGTAGGGACCTACGAGCAGTACTTC. Its protein product is CNVREGLVGTYEQYF.

The table lists this clonotype with a few counts. A much larger clone lies a single base off, so this may be a read error. The gene calls are TRBV5-6 and TRBJ2-1, with a tentative D call TRBD2 (6 bases). The ends were cut back, 6 bases at V and 3 bases at J, with 16 bases in the middle. This CDR3 has 15 residues. CDR1 is SGHDT and CDR2 is YYEEEE in the germline V gene. The CDR3 DNA follows: TGTGCCAGCATCTCGCCGGGGACTCTCTACAATGAGCAGTTCTTC. Translated: CASISPGTLYNEQFF.

This clonotype was detected a few times. This may come from a read error, since a much larger clone is one base off. The V gene is TRBV28, the J gene TRBJ1-4, with D uncertain. The CDR3 has 14 amino acids. Per the germline V gene, CDR1 is MDHEN and CDR2 is SYDVKM. Trimming cost V 6 bases and J 4 bases, with 12 bases left between them. The CDR3 is CASRTGGVNEKLFF. The CDR3, as DNA: TGTGCCAGCAGGACTGGTGGAGTTAATGAAAAACTGTTTTTT.

The chain couples TRBV29-1 to TRBJ2-1, with TRBD2 matching over 12 bases. Unmatched junction bases numbered 17, after V lost 4 bases and J lost 4 bases. Germline V gene sequence: CDR1 SQVTM, CDR2 ANQGSEA. The CDR3 loop spans 19 amino acids. In nucleotides, the CDR3 is TGCAGCGTTGGGCCACGGCTAGCGGGAGGGTATTCTAGATACAATGAGCAGTTCTTC. Protein: CSVGPRLAGGYSRYNEQFF.